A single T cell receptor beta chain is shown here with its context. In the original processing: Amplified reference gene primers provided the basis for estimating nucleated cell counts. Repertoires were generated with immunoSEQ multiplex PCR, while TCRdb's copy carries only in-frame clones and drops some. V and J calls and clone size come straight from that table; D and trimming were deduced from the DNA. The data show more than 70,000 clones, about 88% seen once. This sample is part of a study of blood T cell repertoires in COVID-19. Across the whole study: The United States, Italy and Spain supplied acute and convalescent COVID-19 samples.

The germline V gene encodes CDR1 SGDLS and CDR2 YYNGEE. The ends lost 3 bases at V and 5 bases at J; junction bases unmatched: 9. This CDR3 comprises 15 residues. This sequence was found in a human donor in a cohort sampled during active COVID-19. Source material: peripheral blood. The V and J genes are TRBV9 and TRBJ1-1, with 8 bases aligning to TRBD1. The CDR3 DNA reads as TGTGCCAGCAGCGCACCTGACAGGGGTGGGACTGAAGCTTTCTTT. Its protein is CASSAPDRGGTEAFF.